The clone carrying this TCR beta chain was observed many times. Its antigen is still unknown. CDR3 length: 13 amino acids. Between the trimmed V and J ends, which lost 6 bases and 0 bases, there was a span of 8 bases. Germline lookup yields CDR1 SGHRS and CDR2 YFSETQ. These data originate in a study of regulatory T cells in long-lasting Graves disease. General study points: Among persistent patients, a larger number of public clonotypes were shared (around 2,700) than among newly diagnosed patients (about 970). Among samples with persistent disease, TRBV28, TRBJ1-2 and TRBJ2-5 were favored.

Arm-PCR of CDR3 regions and iRepertoire HTBI primers were the basis on which TCR beta libraries were built. TCRdb ran MiXCR on the multiplex PCR reads and lists one entry per CDR3 protein. The data show roughly 610,000 distinct CDR3 sequences, approximately 15% seen once. Time point denoted: newly diagnosed GD, antithyroid drugs for less than 3 months. From PBMCs, RNA was extracted and then used to make the TCR library. The sample also formed part of further work on T cells in Graves' hyperthyroidism and ophthalmopathy. As that study records: The study excluded patients with uncontrolled infection, other autoimmune disease, pregnancy or lactation. The primer set for the first-round RT-PCR of the TCR CDR3 was HTBI.

The TCR was taken from a woman in her twenties or thirties with Graves disease. The material sequenced was peripheral blood mononuclear cells (PBMCs), taken at new diagnosis, from a patient treated with antithyroid drugs. This chain links TRBV5-1 with TRBJ2-3; no firm D call. The CDR3 bases are TGCGCCAGCAAACAGCCAAGCACAGATACGCAGTATTTT. It is translated as CASKQPSTDTQYF.